These T cell receptor beta chains were read from a single sample in a study of PD-L1 blockade in urothelial cancer. Profiled with immunoSEQ multiplex PCR; TCRdb holds only in-frame clones, not every one. The sample has 95,000 to 150,000 clones, roughly 86% seen once. The sample consisted of PBMCs, taken around atezolizumab (anti-PD-L1) treatment. The receptors shown here come from a man aged 45-65 years with urothelial cancer. Both conserved end residues are part of each CDR3. A D gene is named only where the DNA matches it firmly. Clone size is stated in some rows and not others, as once, few, many or a class when expanded.

D gene | J gene | clone size | V gene | CDR3 protein | CDR3 DNA
TRBD1 | TRBJ1-5 | - | TRBV28 | CASSSDRGYQPQHF | TGTGCCAGCAGTTCGGACAGGGGCTATCAGCCCCAGCATTTT
- | TRBJ1-6 | - | TRBV9 | CASSVEQAAGREALHF | TGTGCCAGCAGCGTAGAACAAGCCGCTGGGAGGGAGGCCCTCCACTTT
- | TRBJ1-1 | - | TRBV6-5 | CASTRQIRNTEAFF | TGTGCCAGCACCCGACAGATCAGGAACACTGAAGCTTTCTTT
TRBD2 | TRBJ2-1 | - | TRBV5-4 | CASSRTSGSFYNEQFF | TGTGCCAGCAGCCGGACTAGCGGGAGCTTTTACAATGAGCAGTTCTTC
- | TRBJ2-2 | - | TRBV28 | CASSFPWGTTNTGELFF | TGTGCCAGCAGTTTCCCCTGGGGGACAACGAACACCGGGGAGCTGTTTTTT
TRBD1 | TRBJ1-4 | - | TRBV2 | CASRTLTGWDEKLFF | TGTGCCAGCAGGACCTTGACAGGGTGGGATGAAAAACTGTTTTTT
TRBD2 | TRBJ2-2 | - | TRBV9 | CASSTRTSGRAGELFF | TGTGCCAGCAGCACTAGGACTAGCGGGAGGGCCGGGGAGCTGTTTTTT
- | TRBJ2-5 | - | TRBV1 | CTSRSKGEAQYF | TGCACCAGCAGGTCTAAAGGGGAGGCCCAGTACTTC
TRBD2 | TRBJ2-7 | - | TRBV5-1 | CASSLGTSGRAIHEQYF | TGCGCCAGCAGCCTAGGGACTAGCGGGAGGGCAATCCACGAGCAGTACTTC
TRBD2 | TRBJ2-7 | - | TRBV5-1 | CASSFGAGAYEQYF | TGCGCCAGCAGCTTCGGAGCGGGAGCCTACGAGCAGTACTTC
- | TRBJ2-7 | - | TRBV19 | CASSTQARGEQYF | TGTGCCAGTAGTACACAGGCCCGAGGCGAGCAGTACTTC
TRBD1 | TRBJ2-1 | - | TRBV5-4 | CASSFGGDRGDEQFF | TGTGCCAGCAGCTTCGGTGGGGACAGGGGAGATGAGCAGTTCTTC
TRBD2 | TRBJ2-2 | - | TRBV15 | CATRLKIAGDHTGELFF | TGTGCCACCAGACTTAAAATAGCGGGAGATCACACCGGGGAGCTGTTTTTT
TRBD1 | TRBJ1-5 | once | TRBV2 | CASRWTGGEQPQHF | TGTGCCAGCAGGTGGACAGGGGGGGAGCAGCCCCAGCATTTT
TRBD2 | TRBJ2-7 | - | TRBV11-2 | CASSSLSPSGYSYEQYF | TGTGCCAGCAGCTCCCTGTCTCCTAGCGGATACTCCTACGAGCAGTACTTC
TRBD1 | TRBJ2-7 | - | TRBV5-1 | CASTPLTGMDEQYF | TGCGCCAGCACTCCCTTGACAGGGATGGACGAGCAGTACTTC
TRBD1 | TRBJ1-2 | - | TRBV28 | CASSETGQAYGYTF | TGTGCCAGCAGCGAAACGGGACAGGCATATGGCTACACCTTC
- | TRBJ2-2 | - | TRBV5-1 | CASSLSEAGELFF | TGCGCCAGCAGCTTGTCCGAGGCCGGGGAGCTGTTTTTT
- | TRBJ2-7 | few | TRBV5-1 | CASSLGGGGAYEQYF | TGCGCCAGCAGCTTGGGGGGAGGGGGAGCCTACGAGCAGTACTTC
TRBD1 | TRBJ1-2 | - | TRBV30 | CAWSGDRRGYTF | TGTGCCTGGAGTGGGGACAGACGCGGCTACACCTTC
- | TRBJ2-2 | - | TRBV7-3 | CASSASGTLNTGELFF | TGTGCCAGCAGCGCCTCCGGGACACTGAACACCGGGGAGCTGTTTTTT
- | TRBJ2-3 | - | TRBV30 | CAWRARGGTDTQYF | TGTGCCTGGAGGGCCCGAGGCGGCACAGATACGCAGTATTTT
TRBD2 | TRBJ2-2 | - | TRBV7-9 | CASSSRGSGRNTGELFF | TGTGCCAGCAGCTCACGGGGTAGCGGGCGGAACACCGGGGAGCTGTTTTTT
TRBD2 | TRBJ2-5 | - | TRBV5-1 | CASSSETSGRGETQYF | TGCGCCAGCAGCTCCGAGACTAGCGGGAGGGGAGAGACCCAGTACTTC
- | TRBJ1-2 | - | TRBV2 | CASTIRGLDYGYTF | TGTGCCAGCACCATCCGGGGGTTGGATTATGGCTACACCTTC
- | TRBJ2-7 | - | TRBV5-1 | CASSIIPRLGDEQYF | TGCGCCAGCAGCATCATACCCCGACTGGGTGACGAGCAGTACTTC
- | TRBJ2-7 | - | TRBV5-5 | CASSPLASYEQYF | TGTGCCAGCAGCCCTCTAGCATCCTACGAGCAGTACTTC